This T cell receptor (beta chain) was observed in a study of T-cell memory formation after mild COVID-19. Study-level points and caveats: The finding that pre-infection memory included some responding clones suggested that cross-reactive memory joined. Contracting clones from day 15 to 85 showed balanced CD4/CD8; later expanders favored CD4+. Shrinking CD4+ clones were chiefly CM and EM; CD8+ ones were chiefly EMRA.

This clonotype was counted between two and nine times. What it recognizes is unknown. Sample barcodes and UMIs were carried by the TCR alpha and TCR beta cDNA libraries that 5'RACE generated with constant-segment primers. In TCRdb, the 5' RACE reads were re-called with MiXCR into one record per CDR3 protein. The sample shows 250,000 to 350,000 distinct CDR3 sequences, 15% of them seen only once. The CDR3 extends over 15 amino acids. V lost 0 bases and J 2 bases, leaving 10 bases between the germline ends. Germline V lookup: CDR1 MNHNY, CDR2 SVGAGI (reference sequence). The source of this sequence is a man aged 18 to 30 who had mild COVID-19 (a few samples of this study predate the infection). Cell type and time point are not known. The V call is TRBV6-6, the J call TRBJ2-5; unclear D gene. The sample comprised PBMCs or a T cell subset sorted from them (not recorded which). The CDR3 DNA reads as TGTGCCAGCAGTTACTCTCGGGCCGCGCAAGAGACCCAGTACTTC. It yields the protein CASSYSRAAQETQYF.